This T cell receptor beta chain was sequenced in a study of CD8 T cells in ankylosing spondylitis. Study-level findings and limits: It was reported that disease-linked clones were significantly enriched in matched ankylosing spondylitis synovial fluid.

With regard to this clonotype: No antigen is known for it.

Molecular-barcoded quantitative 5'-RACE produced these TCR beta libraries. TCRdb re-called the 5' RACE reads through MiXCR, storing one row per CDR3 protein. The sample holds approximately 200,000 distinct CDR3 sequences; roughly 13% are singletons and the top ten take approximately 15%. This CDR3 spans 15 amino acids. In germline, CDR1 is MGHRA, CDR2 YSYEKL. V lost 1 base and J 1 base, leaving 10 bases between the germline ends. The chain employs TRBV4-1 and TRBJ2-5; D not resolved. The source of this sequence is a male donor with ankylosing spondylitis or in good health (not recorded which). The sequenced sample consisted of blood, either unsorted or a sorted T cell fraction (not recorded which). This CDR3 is CASSQGLQTQETQYF. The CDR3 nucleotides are TGCGCCAGCAGCCAAGGCCTCCAAACCCAAGAGACCCAGTACTTC.